The 17 T cell receptor beta chains below were found in one sample sequenced in a study of T cell repertoires in cytomegalovirus infection (dated by TCRdb to the late 2010s). The reads were generated on an Illumina HiSeq 1500. TCRdb passed the public sequencing reads through fastp at Q25 and MiXCR, retaining productive beta sequences. Identical CDR3 protein sequences are pooled into one entry, listed with their most common genes and DNA. This sample lists a few hundred thousand distinct CDR3 sequences; approximately 26% were detected once. The ten top clones hold approximately 13% of the sample. Material: PBMCs. These receptors were obtained from a human donor in good health (CMV status not recorded). Some clones in this sample may be carry-over from other donors' samples.

The J gene is TRBJ2-5, the V gene TRBV20-1; D is possibly TRBD1 (6 bases). CDR3 length equals 12 residues. Trimming shortened V by 6 bases and J by 1 base, and 9 bases separated the two germline ends. Germline V CDR1 and CDR2: DFQATT, SNEGSKA (reference sequence). CDR3 DNA: TGCAGTGCCAAAGGGGGCCAAGAGACCCAGTACTTC. Translated: CSAKGGQETQYF.

There are many counts of this clonotype. This chain uses TRBV7-8 with TRBJ1-4; no definite D call. Trimming pared 1 base from V and 8 bases from J, leaving 11 bases between. Germline V CDR1 and CDR2: SGHVS, FQNEAQ. CDR3 size: 14 residues. The CDR3 nucleotides are TGTGCCAGCAGCTTAGTCCCTGGCGGCGAAAAACTGTTTTTT. Protein: CASSLVPGGEKLFF.

This clonotype showed up many times. The chain couples TRBV27 to TRBJ1-5, with D unclear. Trimming left V 5 bases short and J 0 bases short, with 11 bases between. In germline, CDR1 is MNHEY, CDR2 SMNVEV (reference sequence). CDR3 length: 15 amino acids. The CDR3 bases are TGTGCCAGCAGTCCGATCGTGGGTAGCAATCAGCCCCAGCATTTT. Encoded protein: CASSPIVGSNQPQHF.

This chain joins TRBV11-3 and TRBJ1-5; 7 bases align to TRBD1. Germline V gene lookup returns CDR1 SGHNT and CDR2 YENEEA. V shed 5 bases and J 2 bases; nucleotides not matched to a gene: 0. The CDR3 length is 13 residues. The CDR3 reads CASSTGGNQPQHF. For the CDR3, the DNA is TGTGCCAGCAGCACAGGGGGCAATCAGCCCCAGCATTTT.

Remarks on this clonotype: Germline is not matched at one junction end, which may reflect a read error. The V call is TRBV5-3, the J call TRBJ1-5; the D is unclear. TRBV5-3 is identified as an open reading frame with a role that is uncertain. The CDR3 has 13 residues. The CDR3 loop is CASSLDFEGPQHF. DNA for the CDR3: TGTGCCAGCAGCTTGGATTTCGAGGGTCCCCAGCATTTT.

The chain uses TRBV19 and TRBJ1-6, with 8 bases that match TRBD1. Trimming took 4 bases from V and 8 from J; bases not matched to a gene: 10. This CDR3 is 16 amino acids long. Germline CDR1 reads LNHDA; CDR2 reads SQIVND (reference sequence). CDR3 bases: TGTGCCAGTAGTACCCCCAGGACAGGGCTGGATTCACCCCTCCACTTT. Translating it yields CASSTPRTGLDSPLHF.

This clonotype appeared many times. The rearrangement joins TRBV7-2 to TRBJ1-5; no reliable D call. Per the germline V gene, CDR1 is SGHTA and CDR2 is FQGNSA. V lost 0 bases, J lost 5 bases, and 14 bases lay in between. The length of the CDR3 is 16 residues. The CDR3 loop reads CASSLAAEGMDQPQHF. In DNA, the CDR3 is TGTGCCAGCAGCTTAGCAGCAGAGGGTATGGATCAGCCCCAGCATTTT. The whole variable domain, remainder taken from reference TRBV7-2 and TRBJ1-5, is GAGVSQSPSNKVTEKGKDVELRCDPISGHTALYWYRQSLGQGLEFLIYFQGNSAPDKSGLPSDRFSAERTGGSVSTLTIQRTQQEDSAVYLCASSLAAEGMDQPQHFGDGTRLSIL.

This clonotype was observed a few times. This chain joins TRBV19 and TRBJ2-1, with D uncertain. The germline gives CDR1 LNHDA, CDR2 SQIVND (reference sequence). The V gene lost 3 bases and the J gene lost 7 bases, with 7 bases spanning the gap. This CDR3 has 12 amino acids. DNA for the CDR3: TGTGCCAGTAGTATCCTGAGGAATGAGCAGTTCTTC. Translating it yields CASSILRNEQFF.

The chain recombines TRBV5-1 with TRBJ2-2, with D perhaps assigned TRBD1 or TRBD2 (5 bases each). The CDR3 runs 16 residues. Between the trimmed V and J ends, which lost 0 bases and 0 bases, there was a span of 9 bases. The germline V gene has CDR1 SGHRS and CDR2 YFSETQ. In DNA form, the CDR3 reads TGCGCCAGCAGCTTGGAGGGGACGTCGAACACCGGGGAGCTGTTTTTT. This encodes CASSLEGTSNTGELFF.

This clonotype has just one count. The gene calls are TRBV6-5 and TRBJ1-1, with 9 bases identical to TRBD1. Germline CDR1 reads MNHEY; CDR2 reads SVGAGI. The length of the CDR3 is 16 residues. Germline trimming cut 2 bases from V and 0 bases from J; bases unmatched to any gene: 4. CDR3 residues: CASSYGQGIMNTEAFF. Written as DNA, the CDR3 is TGTGCCAGCAGTTACGGACAGGGGATAATGAACACTGAAGCTTTCTTT.

J is TRBJ2-3 and V is TRBV20-1; D uncertain. The CDR3 is 12 amino acids. Trimming stripped 4 bases from V and 4 bases from J, with 9 bases between. From germline, CDR1 is DFQATT and CDR2 SNEGSKA (reference sequence). CDR3 protein: CSAIVRADTQYF. The CDR3 DNA reads TGCAGTGCTATTGTGCGAGCAGATACGCAGTATTTT.

The V gene is TRBV5-6, the J gene TRBJ2-1; perhaps D is TRBD1 or TRBD2 (5 bases each). V was shortened by 3 bases and J by 5 bases, with 15 bases between the two germline ends. Germline CDR1 reads SGHDT; CDR2 reads YYEEEE. The CDR3 is made up of 15 amino acids. The CDR3 nucleotides are TGTGCCAGCAGCTCCAGGACCCTGGGGGACAATGAGCAGTTCTTC. Translated, it gives CASSSRTLGDNEQFF.

The chain uses TRBV7-2 and TRBJ2-3; D is possibly TRBD1 or TRBD2 (5 bases each). Germline CDR1 reads SGHTA; CDR2 reads FQGNSA. The CDR3 sequence is 15 residues long. The V end was cut by 4 bases, the J end by 2 bases, with 13 bases between. The CDR3 region has the DNA TGTGCCAGCAGCTCATGGCTCGGGACCACAGATACGCAGTATTTT. Amino acid sequence: CASSSWLGTTDTQYF.

This clonotype has more than one count but fewer than ten. The gene calls are TRBV2 and TRBJ2-3; TRBD2 might be the D (5 bases). With 6 bases removed from V and 2 bases from J, the gap between germline ends came to 12 bases. The CDR3 is made up of 14 amino acids. Germline V gene lookup returns CDR1 SNHLY and CDR2 FYNNEI. The CDR3 here is CASRPRLHTDTQYF. CDR3 in DNA: TGTGCCAGCAGACCCCGACTACACACAGATACGCAGTATTTT.

A few counts support this clonotype. The chain recombines TRBV7-3 with TRBJ2-7; 8 bases agree with TRBD2. The CDR3 extends over 13 amino acids. The V and J ends lost 4 bases and 5 bases, in that order; junction bases with no gene match: 4. The germline V gene has CDR1 SGHTA and CDR2 FQGTGA. The CDR3 loop reads CASSSTGGNEQYF. The CDR3 DNA reads as TGTGCCAGCAGCTCCACGGGGGGGAACGAGCAGTACTTC.

Written as DNA, the CDR3 is TGTGCCAGCAGCCCCCCCCCAGCAGATACGCAGTATTTT. Translating it yields CASSPPPADTQYF. V is TRBV12-3 or TRBV12-4 and J is TRBJ2-3; D is ambiguous. Trimming removed 6 bases from V and 4 bases from J, with 11 bases in between. CDR3 length equals 13 residues.

The chain combines TRBV10-3 with TRBJ1-5; TRBD1 might be the D (5 bases). Germline CDR1 reads ENHRY; CDR2 reads SYGVKD. The length of the CDR3 is 14 residues. V lost 7 bases and J lost 3, with 13 bases in between. CDR3 in DNA: TGTGCCATCAAAGGCCAAGGGGACAATCAGCCCCAGCATTTT. This sequence encodes CAIKGQGDNQPQHF.